This T cell receptor beta chain appears in the sequencing data of a study of OX40 agonist ivuxolimab in advanced cancers. Germline CDR1 SGHNT, CDR2 YYREEE (reference sequence). Trimming removed 3 bases from V and 7 bases from J; junction bases left unmatched: 6. The CDR3 runs to 14 residues. TCRdb's copy holds only in-frame clones and misses some; the assay was immunoSEQ multiplex PCR. The sample records 14,000 or so clones, just under 80% being singletons. This clonotype was obtained from an adult with an advanced solid tumor such as melanoma, head and neck, liver or kidney cancer. V usage is TRBV5-4 and J usage is TRBJ2-1, with 8 bases that match TRBD2. The sequencing here drew on CD4+ or CD8+ T cells sorted from blood, taken in a trial of the OX40 agonist ivuxolimab. In nucleotides, the CDR3 is TGTGCCAGCAGCTCGGGACTAGTCTCGAATGAGCAGTTCTTC. Translation gives CASSSGLVSNEQFF.